This TCR beta chain was identified during a study of T cell responses to AZD1222 COVID-19 vaccine (dated by TCRdb to the early 2020s). At the level of the whole study: AZD1222 recipients whose second dose came at about 4 weeks and those whose second dose came at about 12 weeks were combined into one group, since spike-specific TCR depth and breadth did not differ between the two schedules. TCR sequencing covered over 230 trial participants: 207 given two doses of AZD1222 and about 26 given two doses of MenACWY control vaccine. Enrollment into the trials was organized by age into subgroups of 18-55, 56-69 and 70-plus years, and those subgroups contained about 150, 27 and 61 TCR-sequenced participants, respectively. What the authors observed across the whole study: Reportedly, close to half of the unique spike-specific TCRs recognized epitopes lying outside the regions that are mutated in the B.1.351 and B.1.1.7 variants. A significant rise in spike-specific TCR breadth and depth was observed after two AZD1222 doses relative to day 0 and relative to MenACWY recipients. The 56-69-year group was small, and its depth increase did not reach significance, likely because of low power. Conclusions about previously exposed vaccinees were limited because only five to seven AZD1222 recipients were SARS-CoV-2 seropositive at baseline. Most participants were white British and females outnumbered males, and the authors suggested that clonal diversity may have been underestimated. Because no day 14 peak-response samples were available, the repertoires could be characterized only after the peak T cell response. The vaccine-associated CD4 TCRs covered the entire spike protein, and the dominant responses fell in regions 160-218 and 743-854.

The meaning of the sample's time point label: baseline before first vaccination. Vaccinee samples were obtained from the UK trials COV001 and COV002, which included a single-blind randomized controlled phase 2/3 trial of AZD1222 (ChAdOx1 nCoV-19) in healthy adults. For TCRbeta chain sequencing, PBMC samples were collected from trial participants at day 0 and at day 28 after the second dose. Between the V and J ends, shortened by 7 bases and 0 bases respectively, the junction contains 10 bases. CDR1 and CDR2, per the germline V gene, are MDHEN and SYDVKM. The cysteine opens and the phenylalanine closes a CDR3 of 14 amino acids. The retained sequence is limited to the CDR3, 42 bases, with the frame set at the first base. The CDR3 regions of human TCRbeta chains were subjected to immunosequencing. The original methods were these. TCRs in the repertoires were compared against a reference library of SARS-CoV-2-specific TCRs that had been generated with the MIRA antigen-specificity platform. Breadth was defined as the fraction of unique TCRs that were SARS-CoV-2-associated, and depth was defined as the fraction of total T cells that were SARS-CoV-2-associated. Using the MIRA data, each spike-specific TCR was assigned both to the spike region to which the TCR was reactive and to a CD4 or CD8 class. Log10-transformed breadth and depth values were compared by one-way ANOVA with Sidak's multiple comparisons tests. TCRdb limited this immuneACCESS table to in-frame rearrangements with V and J called. A share of clones is missing; checked studies link under half to unresolved V genes, and the rest is unexplained. Clonal size and the V and J genes are those of that table, whereas D and trimming came from the DNA. The sample has 95,000 to 100,000 clones on record, roughly nine tenths of them singletons. Of the sample, about 26% falls within the top ten clones.

On this clone: Its recognized antigen is unknown. No per-base quality is available; no much larger clone lies one base away.

Recombination linked TRBV28 to TRBJ1-5; the D gene remains uncertain. Sequenced here: peripheral blood, sampled on day 0 of AZD1222 vaccination. The TCR sequence derives from an adult in good health. The DNA reads as follows: TGTGCCAGCAAAGTGACTTATAGCAATCAGCCCCAGCATTTT. This sequence encodes CASKVTYSNQPQHF.